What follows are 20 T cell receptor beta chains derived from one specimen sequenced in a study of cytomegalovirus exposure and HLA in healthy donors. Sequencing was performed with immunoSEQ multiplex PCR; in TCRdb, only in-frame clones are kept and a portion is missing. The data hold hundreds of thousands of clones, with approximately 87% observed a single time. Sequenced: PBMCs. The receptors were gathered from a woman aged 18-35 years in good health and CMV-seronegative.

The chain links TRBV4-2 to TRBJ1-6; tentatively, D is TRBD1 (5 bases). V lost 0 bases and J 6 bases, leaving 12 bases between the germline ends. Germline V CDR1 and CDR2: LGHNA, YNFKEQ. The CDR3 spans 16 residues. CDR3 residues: CASSQEKARANSPLHF. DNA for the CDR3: TGTGCCAGCAGCCAAGAGAAGGCCAGGGCTAATTCACCCCTCCACTTT.

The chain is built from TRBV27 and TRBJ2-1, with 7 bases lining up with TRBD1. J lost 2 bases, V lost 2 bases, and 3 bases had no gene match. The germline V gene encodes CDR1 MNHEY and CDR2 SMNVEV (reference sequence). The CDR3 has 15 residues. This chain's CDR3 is CASSLSTGAYNEQFF. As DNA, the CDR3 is TGTGCCAGCAGTTTAAGCACAGGGGCCTACAATGAGCAGTTCTTC.

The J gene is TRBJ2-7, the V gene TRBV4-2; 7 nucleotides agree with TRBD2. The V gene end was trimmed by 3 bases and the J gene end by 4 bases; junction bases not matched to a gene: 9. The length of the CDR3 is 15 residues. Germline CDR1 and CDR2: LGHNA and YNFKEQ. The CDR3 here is CASSQRAGSAYEQYF. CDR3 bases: TGTGCCAGCAGCCAGAGAGCGGGAAGTGCGTACGAGCAGTACTTC.

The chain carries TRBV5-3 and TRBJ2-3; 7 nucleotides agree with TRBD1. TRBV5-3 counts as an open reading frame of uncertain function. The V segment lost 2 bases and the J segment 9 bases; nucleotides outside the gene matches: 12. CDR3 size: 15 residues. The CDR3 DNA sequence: TGTGCCAGAAGCTTTAATTACACAGGGGTAGGAACGCAGTATTTT. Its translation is CARSFNYTGVGTQYF.

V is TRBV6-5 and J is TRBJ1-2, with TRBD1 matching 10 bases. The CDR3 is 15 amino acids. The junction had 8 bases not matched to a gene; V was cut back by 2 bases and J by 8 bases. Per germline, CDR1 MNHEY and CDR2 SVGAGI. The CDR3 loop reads CASSYGQGVREGYTF. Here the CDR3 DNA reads TGTGCCAGCAGTTACGGACAGGGGGTGAGAGAGGGCTACACCTTC.

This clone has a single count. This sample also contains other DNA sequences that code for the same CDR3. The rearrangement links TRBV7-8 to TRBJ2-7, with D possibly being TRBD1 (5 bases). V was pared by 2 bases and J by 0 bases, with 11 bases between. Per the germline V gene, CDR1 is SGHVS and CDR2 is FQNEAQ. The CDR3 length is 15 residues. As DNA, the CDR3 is TGTGCCAGCAGCTTATATCAGGGTCCCTCCTACGAGCAGTACTTC. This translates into CASSLYQGPSYEQYF.

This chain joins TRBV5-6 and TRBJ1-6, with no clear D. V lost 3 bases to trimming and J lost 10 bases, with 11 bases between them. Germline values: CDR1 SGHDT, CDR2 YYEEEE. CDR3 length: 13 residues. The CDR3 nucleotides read TGTGCCAGCAGCTACGGGGATCCCTCACCCCTCCACTTT. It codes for CASSYGDPSPLHF.

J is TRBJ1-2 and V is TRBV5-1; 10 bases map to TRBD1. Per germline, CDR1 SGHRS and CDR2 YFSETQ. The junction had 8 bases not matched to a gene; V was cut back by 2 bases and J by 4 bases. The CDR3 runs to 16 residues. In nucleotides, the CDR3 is TGCGCCAGCAGCTTCGACAGGGGGCTTGGCGGCTATGGCTACACCTTC. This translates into CASSFDRGLGGYGYTF.

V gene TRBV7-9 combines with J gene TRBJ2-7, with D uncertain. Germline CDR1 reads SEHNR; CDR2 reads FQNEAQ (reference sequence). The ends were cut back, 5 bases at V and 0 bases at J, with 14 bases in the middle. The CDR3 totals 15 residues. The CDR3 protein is CASSRGRPSSYEQYF. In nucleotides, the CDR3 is TGTGCCAGCAGCCGCGGACGGCCGAGCTCCTACGAGCAGTACTTC.

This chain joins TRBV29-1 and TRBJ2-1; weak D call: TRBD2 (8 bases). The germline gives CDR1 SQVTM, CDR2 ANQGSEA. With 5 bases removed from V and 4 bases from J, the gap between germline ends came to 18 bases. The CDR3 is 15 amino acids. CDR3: CSVQGGSGKYNEQFF. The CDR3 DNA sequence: TGCAGCGTTCAGGGGGGTAGCGGGAAGTACAATGAGCAGTTCTTC.

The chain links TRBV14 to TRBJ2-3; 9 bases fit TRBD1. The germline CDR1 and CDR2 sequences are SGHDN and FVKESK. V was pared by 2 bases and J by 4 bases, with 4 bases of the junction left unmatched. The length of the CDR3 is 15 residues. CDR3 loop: CASSQRQGGPDTQYF. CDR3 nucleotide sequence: TGTGCCAGCAGCCAACGACAGGGGGGGCCAGATACGCAGTATTTT.

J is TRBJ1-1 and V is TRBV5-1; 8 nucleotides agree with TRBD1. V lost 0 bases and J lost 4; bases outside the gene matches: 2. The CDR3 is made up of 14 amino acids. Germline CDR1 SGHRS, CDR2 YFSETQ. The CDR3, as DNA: TGCGCCAGCAGCTTGGTCCAGGGGGCCACTGAAGCTTTCTTT. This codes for CASSLVQGATEAFF.

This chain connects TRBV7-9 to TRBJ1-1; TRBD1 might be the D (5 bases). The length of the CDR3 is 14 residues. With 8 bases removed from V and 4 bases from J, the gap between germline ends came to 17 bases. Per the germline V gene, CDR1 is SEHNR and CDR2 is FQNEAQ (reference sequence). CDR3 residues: CASALVGVFTEAFF. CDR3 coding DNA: TGTGCCAGCGCCCTGGTGGGGGTTTTCACTGAAGCTTTCTTT.

The CDR3 DNA is TGTGCCAGCAGGTACAGGGCAGGGAGCACTGAAGCTTTCTTT. It is translated as CASRYRAGSTEAFF. V and J are TRBV2 and TRBJ1-1; a possible D gene is TRBD1 (6 bases). Between the trimmed V and J ends, which lost 6 bases and 4 bases, there was a span of 15 bases. The CDR3 loop spans 14 amino acids. Germline V CDR1 and CDR2: SNHLY, FYNNEI. The complete variable domain, with remaining parts taken from reference TRBV2 and TRBJ1-1, reads EPEVTQTPSHQVTQMGQEVILRCVPISNHLYFYWYRQILGQKVEFLVSFYNNEISEKSEIFDDQFSVERPDGSNFTLKIRSTKLEDSAMYFCASRYRAGSTEAFFGQGTRLTVV.

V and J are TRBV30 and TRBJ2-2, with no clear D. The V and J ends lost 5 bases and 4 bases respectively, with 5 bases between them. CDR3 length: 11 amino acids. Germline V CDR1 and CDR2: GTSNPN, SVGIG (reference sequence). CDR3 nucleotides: TGTGCCTGGGGTGCCACCGGGGAGCTGTTTTTT. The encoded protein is CAWGATGELFF.

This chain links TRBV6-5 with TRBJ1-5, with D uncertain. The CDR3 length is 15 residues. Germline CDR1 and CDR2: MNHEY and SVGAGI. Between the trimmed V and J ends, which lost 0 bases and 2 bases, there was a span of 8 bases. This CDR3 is CASSYSGDGNQPQHF. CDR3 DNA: TGTGCCAGCAGTTACTCCGGGGATGGCAATCAGCCCCAGCATTTT.

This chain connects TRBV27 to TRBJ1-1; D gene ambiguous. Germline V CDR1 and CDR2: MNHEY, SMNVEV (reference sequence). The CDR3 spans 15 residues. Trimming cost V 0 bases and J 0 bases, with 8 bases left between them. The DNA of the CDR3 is TGTGCCAGCAGTTTATCGAACACTATGAACACTGAAGCTTTCTTT. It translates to CASSLSNTMNTEAFF.

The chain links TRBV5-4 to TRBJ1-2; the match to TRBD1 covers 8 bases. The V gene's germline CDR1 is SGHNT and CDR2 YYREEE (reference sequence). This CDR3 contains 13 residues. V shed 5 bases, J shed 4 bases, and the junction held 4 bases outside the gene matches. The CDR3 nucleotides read TGTGCCAGCAGTCTGGACAGGGCCTATGGCTACACCTTC. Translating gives CASSLDRAYGYTF.

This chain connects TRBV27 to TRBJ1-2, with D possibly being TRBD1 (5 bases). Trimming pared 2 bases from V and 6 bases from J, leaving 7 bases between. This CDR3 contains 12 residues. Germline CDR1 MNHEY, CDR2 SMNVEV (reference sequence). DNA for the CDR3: TGTGCCAGCAGTTTAGGGGGGGATGGCTACACCTTC. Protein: CASSLGGDGYTF.

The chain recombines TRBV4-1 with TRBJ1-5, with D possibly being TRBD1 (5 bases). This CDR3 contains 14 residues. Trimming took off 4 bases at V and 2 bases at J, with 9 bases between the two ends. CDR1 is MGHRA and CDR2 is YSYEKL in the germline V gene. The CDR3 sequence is CASSLGPGNQPQHF. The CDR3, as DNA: TGCGCCAGCAGCCTGGGGCCAGGCAATCAGCCCCAGCATTTT.